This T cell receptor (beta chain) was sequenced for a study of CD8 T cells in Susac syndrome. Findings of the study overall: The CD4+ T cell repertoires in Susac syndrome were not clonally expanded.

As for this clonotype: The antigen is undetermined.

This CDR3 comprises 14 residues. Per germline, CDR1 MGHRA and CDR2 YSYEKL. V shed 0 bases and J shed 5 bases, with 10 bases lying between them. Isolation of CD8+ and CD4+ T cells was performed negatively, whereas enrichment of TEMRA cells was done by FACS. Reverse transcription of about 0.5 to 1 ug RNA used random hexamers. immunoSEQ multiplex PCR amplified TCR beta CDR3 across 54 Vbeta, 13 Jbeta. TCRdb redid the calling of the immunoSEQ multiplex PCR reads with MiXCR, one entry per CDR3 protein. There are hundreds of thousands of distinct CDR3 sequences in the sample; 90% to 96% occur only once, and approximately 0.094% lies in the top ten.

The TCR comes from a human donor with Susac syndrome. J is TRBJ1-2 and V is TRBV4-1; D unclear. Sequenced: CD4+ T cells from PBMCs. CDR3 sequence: CASSQDENQYGYTF. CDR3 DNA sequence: TGCGCCAGCAGCCAAGATGAGAACCAGTATGGCTACACCTTC.